This T cell receptor (beta chain) derives from a study of blood T cell repertoires in COVID-19. On the study more broadly: PBMCs, B-cell-depleted T cells, or T cells were the source of the cDNA or gDNA that made up the material.

With V trimmed by 1 base and J by 10 bases, 13 bases remained unmatched. CDR1 and CDR2 (germline): SGHTA, FQGNSA. This CDR3 region has 16 residues. As originally analysed: Amplification of reference gene primers provided the estimated nucleated cell counts. Some clones are missing from TCRdb's copy, which holds only in-frame ones; the method was immunoSEQ multiplex PCR. D and trimming come from the DNA, and the V and J calls and clone size come from that table. The sample yields under 250,000 clones, about 88% seen once. The J gene is TRBJ2-1, the V gene TRBV7-2; 7 positions match TRBD2. The sequence was collected from a woman aged 55-69 years with acute or convalescent COVID-19. The sample comprised peripheral blood. DNA of the CDR3: TGTGCCAGCAGCTTAGAACCCCGGGGAGCGGGGTTAGAGCAGTTCTTC. It translates to CASSLEPRGAGLEQFF.